A selection of T cell receptor beta chains follows, all from one sample in a study of T cells in localized non-small cell lung cancer. The table came from immunoSEQ multiplex PCR; TCRdb's copy has only in-frame clones and leaves some out. This sample has 25,000 to 35,000 clones, with roughly nine tenths found just once. The source was PBMCs, collected before any cancer treatment. Every receptor here comes from a man aged 35-69 years with stage II lung adenocarcinoma. CDR3s include the opening cysteine and the closing phenylalanine or tryptophan. The D gene is left open where the match is weak. Some rows mark clone size as missing; the rest say once, few, many or name a class of expanded clone.

CDR3 DNA	CDR3 protein	clone size	D gene	V gene	J gene
TGCGCCAGCAGCTTGGAAGGGAGGTACGAGCAGTACTTC	CASSLEGRYEQYF	NA	NA	TRBV5-1	TRBJ2-7
TGTGCCAGCAGTGAATTACAGCTAAATGAAAAACTGTTTTTT	CASSELQLNEKLFF	NA	NA	TRBV2	TRBJ1-4
TGTGCCAGCTTACGGGAAGGGGCCTACGAGCAGTACTTC	CASLREGAYEQYF	NA	NA	TRBV6-1	TRBJ2-7
TGTGCCAGCAGCCCGACTAGCGGTCCCTACGAGCAGTACTTC	CASSPTSGPYEQYF	NA	TRBD2	TRBV11-3	TRBJ2-7
TGCGCCAGCAGCCCCGTAGGGGGAGGCTACGAGCAGTACTTC	CASSPVGGGYEQYF	NA	NA	TRBV4-3	TRBJ2-7
TGTGCCAGCAGCTTAGCGCTCGAGGCAGGGCTCTTCTCTGGAAACACCATATATTTT	CASSLALEAGLFSGNTIYF	NA	NA	TRBV7-2	TRBJ1-3
TGTGCCAGCAGCGAAGCCACTAGCGGTGAGCAGTTCTTC	CASSEATSGEQFF	NA	TRBD2	TRBV11-3	TRBJ2-1
TGCAGCGTTGCCCGGGATGTCAATTCACCCCTCCACTTT	CSVARDVNSPLHF	NA	NA	TRBV29-1	TRBJ1-6
TGTGCCAGTAGTATATCTCTGACAGATACGCAGTATTTT	CASSISLTDTQYF	NA	NA	TRBV19	TRBJ2-3
TGTGCCAGCAGCACAGGGGTTCAGCCCCAGCATTTT	CASSTGVQPQHF	once	TRBD1	TRBV28	TRBJ1-5
TGTGCCAGCAACCTACAGGGTCTGGAGACAGATACGCAGTATTTT	CASNLQGLETDTQYF	NA	NA	TRBV6-1	TRBJ2-3
TGTGCCAGCACCCCTCACAGCTCCTACAATGAGCAGTTCTTC	CASTPHSSYNEQFF	NA	NA	TRBV28	TRBJ2-1
TGTGCCAGCAGCTTGGGCCAGGGAAGAACTGAAGCTTTCTTT	CASSLGQGRTEAFF	NA	NA	TRBV5-4	TRBJ1-1
TGCGCCAGCAGCTTGGGGGTTTCCGCCAGGCCCAGGAGAGATACTGAAGCTTTCTTT	CASSLGVSARPRRDTEAFF	NA	NA	TRBV5-1	TRBJ1-1
TGTGCCAGCAGTTTGGACAGGGCTCAGCCCCAGCATTTT	CASSLDRAQPQHF	NA	TRBD1	TRBV7-8	TRBJ1-5
TGCGCCAGCAGCCAAAAGGAGGGTGCGAGTGAAAAACTGTTTTTT	CASSQKEGASEKLFF	NA	NA	TRBV4-1	TRBJ1-4
TGTGCCTGGATGGGCCCCCAGGTTACTGAAGCTTTCTTT	CAWMGPQVTEAFF	NA	NA	TRBV30	TRBJ1-1
TGTGCCAGCAGCTTACCGGGACTAGCGCGGGCTGATCTGGGGGAGCAGTACTTC	CASSLPGLARADLGEQYF	NA	TRBD2	TRBV7-8	TRBJ2-7
TGTGCCAGCAGTTCCAGGGCGGGGGGAGTCACTGAAGCTTTCTTT	CASSSRAGGVTEAFF	NA	NA	TRBV28	TRBJ1-1
TGTGCCAGCAGATTGACCGACAGGGCCTATGGCTACACCTTC	CASRLTDRAYGYTF	NA	TRBD1	TRBV6-1	TRBJ1-2
TGTGCCAGCAGTCAGCCCAGTCGCGGCTACACCTTC	CASSQPSRGYTF	few	NA	TRBV28	TRBJ1-2
TGTGCCAGCAGCTTATTATCGGTCACCGGGGAGCTGTTTTTT	CASSLLSVTGELFF	NA	NA	TRBV6-5	TRBJ2-2
TGTGCCAGCAGCTTTCGGGGGGTAGCCTACGAGCAGTACTTC	CASSFRGVAYEQYF	NA	TRBD2	TRBV11-2	TRBJ2-7
TGCGCCAGCAGTCCCTTGGGGACAGGGACCTATGGCTACACCTTC	CASSPLGTGTYGYTF	NA	TRBD1	TRBV5-1	TRBJ1-2
TGTGCCAGCAGTTACTCGGGAGCCCTCCTTCAAGAGACCCAGTACTTC	CASSYSGALLQETQYF	NA	NA	TRBV6-5	TRBJ2-5
TGTGCCAGCAGCTTAGGCGGGCTCTCCAACAATGAGCAGTTCTTC	CASSLGGLSNNEQFF	NA	NA	TRBV11-2	TRBJ2-1
TGTGCCAGCAGCCCAGACAGGGGAATGAGTCAGCCCCAGCATTTT	CASSPDRGMSQPQHF	NA	TRBD1	TRBV2	TRBJ1-5
TGTGCCAGCAGTCCCACGGGACAGGGAAAGGGTGAGCAGTTCTTC	CASSPTGQGKGEQFF	NA	TRBD1	TRBV27	TRBJ2-1
TGTGCCAGTAGTCCCGGACGTACCGGGGAGCTGTTTTTT	CASSPGRTGELFF	NA	NA	TRBV19	TRBJ2-2
TGCAGCGTCCAGGACAGTTGGGAAGCTTTCTTT	CSVQDSWEAFF	NA	NA	TRBV29-1	TRBJ1-1
TGCGCCAGCACCCCCACAGGGGGCGGATACTACAATGAGCAGTTCTTC	CASTPTGGGYYNEQFF	NA	TRBD1	TRBV10-2	TRBJ2-1
TGCGCCAGCAGCCAAGACCTGGACAGAGAAAAACTGTTTTTT	CASSQDLDREKLFF	NA	NA	TRBV4-1	TRBJ1-4
TGTGCCAGCAGCTTAGGCTACAGGCGGGGATCGGGGCACGAGCAGTACTTC	CASSLGYRRGSGHEQYF	once	NA	TRBV11-2	TRBJ2-7
TGTGCCAGCAGTTTAAGTAGGGGGGTGGTCTACGAGCAGTACTTC	CASSLSRGVVYEQYF	NA	NA	TRBV27	TRBJ2-7
TGTGCCAGCAGTCACCCGACAGAAGAATACGAGCAGTACTTC	CASSHPTEEYEQYF	NA	NA	TRBV28	TRBJ2-7
TGTGCCAGCAGCTTAGATCTGGTGACCCAGTACTTC	CASSLDLVTQYF	NA	NA	TRBV11-3	TRBJ2-5
TGTGCCAGCAGGGCTAGCGGGAGGCGTAGTGGCTACAATGAGCAGTTCTTC	CASRASGRRSGYNEQFF	NA	TRBD2	TRBV7-9	TRBJ2-1
TGTGCCAGCAGCCCGCTGGGGGGGGATGGGGCCAACGTCCTGACTTTC	CASSPLGGDGANVLTF	NA	TRBD2	TRBV14	TRBJ2-6
TGCGCCAGCAGCTTCTCCGGGTCACCCACGCACGAGCAGTACTTC	CASSFSGSPTHEQYF	NA	NA	TRBV5-1	TRBJ2-7
TGTGCCACCAGCAGAACCCTCGGGGGTCCGACGCAGTATTTT	CATSRTLGGPTQYF	NA	NA	TRBV15	TRBJ2-3
TGTGCCACTGCGGGCTATGGCTACACCTTC	CATAGYGYTF	NA	NA	TRBV19	TRBJ1-2
TGTGCCAGCAGCTCGGGACTAACCTACGAGCAGTACTTC	CASSSGLTYEQYF	NA	TRBD2	TRBV11-2	TRBJ2-7
TGCGCCAGCAGTGAGTCGAAGGAGGAGACCCAGTACTTC	CASSESKEETQYF	once	NA	TRBV10-2	TRBJ2-5
TGCGCCAGCAGTCAAGGGAGCGGGAGGACCTACGAGCAGTACTTC	CASSQGSGRTYEQYF	NA	TRBD2	TRBV5-1	TRBJ2-7
TGCGCCAGCAGCTTGGATTCAGGACCCTACGAGCAGTACTTC	CASSLDSGPYEQYF	NA	NA	TRBV5-1	TRBJ2-7
TGTGCCAGCAGTTTACTACAGGGCAGGCAGTACTTC	CASSLLQGRQYF	NA	NA	TRBV28	TRBJ2-7
TGTGCCAGCAGCCCATCCCATAGCGGGCCACAAGAGACCCAGTACTTC	CASSPSHSGPQETQYF	NA	TRBD2	TRBV7-3	TRBJ2-5
TGTGCCAGCAGCGGCCCAGGGGAGGCTTCACCCCTCCACTTT	CASSGPGEASPLHF	NA	NA	TRBV6-5	TRBJ1-6